The 8 T cell receptor beta chains listed next were all sequenced from one sample in a study of OX40 agonist ivuxolimab in advanced cancers. Method: immunoSEQ multiplex PCR; TCRdb's copy keeps in-frame clones and lacks some. The table records tens of thousands of clones, about 86% of them present only once. The source material was CD4+ or CD8+ T cells sorted from blood, sampled in a trial of the OX40 agonist ivuxolimab. Every receptor here comes from an adult with an advanced solid tumor such as melanoma, head and neck, liver or kidney cancer.

The chain links TRBV28 to TRBJ2-1, with 10 nucleotides matching TRBD2. The V gene's germline CDR1 is MDHEN and CDR2 SYDVKM. This CDR3 has 12 residues. With V trimmed by 5 bases and J by 10 bases, 2 bases remained unmatched. The CDR3 loop is CASSMTSGEQFF. The DNA of the CDR3 is TGTGCCAGCAGTATGACTAGCGGGGAGCAGTTCTTC.

This sequence joins TRBV19 and TRBJ1-1; 9 bases are a match to TRBD1. Per germline, CDR1 LNHDA and CDR2 SQIVND (reference sequence). CDR3 length equals 14 residues. V was pared by 2 bases and J by 5 bases, with 3 bases of the junction left unmatched. In DNA form, the CDR3 reads TGTGCCAGTAGTATAACAGGGGGCTGGACTGAAGCTTTCTTT. This encodes CASSITGGWTEAFF.

The chain couples TRBV21-1 to TRBJ1-5; the listed D gene, TRBD1, was not tested against the DNA. TRBV21-1 is listed as a pseudogene. The CDR3 consists of 19 residues. As DNA, the CDR3 is TGTGCCAGCAGCAAAGTATCGAGACAGGGGGCAAGGAGGAATCAGCCCCAGCATTTT. It translates to CASSKVSRQGARRNQPQHF.

The count of this clone is one. The rearrangement links TRBV19 to TRBJ2-7; the match to TRBD1 covers 11 bases. The CDR3 runs 14 residues. J gave up 5 bases and V 5 bases, and 5 bases lay outside the gene matches. Germline V gene data show CDR1 as LNHDA and CDR2 as SQIVND (reference sequence). The CDR3 DNA is TGTGCCAGTAGTCTCCGGACAGGGGGCAACGAGCAGTACTTC. It translates to CASSLRTGGNEQYF.

The chain combines TRBV5-1 with TRBJ2-7, with 8 positions matching TRBD2. Germline V CDR1 and CDR2: SGHRS, YFSETQ. This CDR3 spans 15 amino acids. V shed 1 base and J 3 bases; nucleotides not matched to a gene: 6. The CDR3 nucleotides are TGCGCCAGCAGCTTGATAACTAGCGGCAACTACGAGCAGTACTTC. It translates to CASSLITSGNYEQYF.

The V and J genes are TRBV18 and TRBJ1-6, with TRBD1 identical over 7 bases. CDR3 length: 15 amino acids. From germline, CDR1 is KGHSH and CDR2 LQKENI. With 6 bases clipped from V and 6 bases from J, the junction kept 8 bases outside the gene matches. This CDR3 reads CASSQADRSNSPLHF. The CDR3 DNA reads TGTGCCAGCTCTCAAGCGGACAGGAGTAATTCACCCCTCCACTTT.

This clone has a single count. The sample has other DNA sequences that encode this CDR3 too. The V and J genes are TRBV7-9 and TRBJ2-3, with D unclear. V lost 5 bases and J 6 bases, leaving 9 bases between the germline ends. Germline CDR1 is SEHNR and CDR2 is FQNEAQ (reference sequence). CDR3 size: 12 residues. Here the CDR3 reads CASSPYTDTQYF. DNA for the CDR3: TGTGCCAGCAGCCCGTACACCGATACGCAGTATTTT.

The chain recombines TRBV27 with TRBJ2-3; TRBD1 or TRBD2 may be the D gene (5 bases each). The V end lost 6 bases, the J end lost 0 bases, and 22 bases lay between the germline ends. CDR1 MNHEY and CDR2 SMNVEV come from the germline V gene (reference sequence). The CDR3 loop spans 18 amino acids. The CDR3 here is CASSIRDPPRASTDTQYF. CDR3 sequence (DNA): TGTGCCAGCAGCATCCGGGACCCTCCTAGAGCTAGCACAGATACGCAGTATTTT.